The clone carrying this T cell receptor (beta chain) was detected only once. Its specificity is not known. The CDR3 contains 18 residues. Trimming left V 2 bases short and J 5 bases short, with 22 bases between. Sequencing libraries made from TCR beta cDNA carried unique molecular identifiers. TCRdb passed the PCR reads through MiXCR, listing each CDR3 protein once. The sample includes over 300,000 distinct CDR3 sequences, approximately 33% of them seen just once. The entry originates in a study of post-analysis software for immune sequencing data. Study-wide points: TRBV segments more frequent in patients than in controls numbered five and included TRBV5-6, TRBV5-1 and TRBV20-1. Versus controls, multiple sclerosis patients showed significantly lower diversity (normalized Chao1).

Input material: blood. This TCR derives from a girl under 18 with multiple sclerosis. The chain combines TRBV12-3 or TRBV12-4 with TRBJ1-5; D call uncertain. The CDR3 loop reads CASSLKDVILREDQPQHF. The CDR3 bases are TGTGCCAGCAGTTTAAAGGACGTCATTCTTAGAGAGGATCAGCCCCAGCATTTT.